The 16 T cell receptor beta chains listed next were all sequenced from one sample in a study of early T cells in non-severe SARS-CoV-2 infection. TCRdb re-called the 5' RACE reads through MiXCR, storing one row per CDR3 protein. Of some 66,000 distinct CDR3 sequences detected, about 13% appear once; the ten largest clones hold roughly 8%. The sample was whole blood. These receptors originate from an adult who was a healthcare worker with PCR-confirmed SARS-CoV-2 infection or an uninfected control (not recorded which).

This clonotype was found a few times. The rearrangement links TRBV28 to TRBJ2-1; D remains ambiguous. The germline V gene encodes CDR1 MDHEN and CDR2 SYDVKM. This CDR3 region has 18 residues. V gave up 0 bases and J gave up 0 bases, with 15 bases separating them. CDR3 amino acids: CASSLWQTGSRSYNEQFF. The CDR3 DNA sequence: TGTGCCAGCAGTTTATGGCAAACGGGCAGCCGCTCCTACAATGAGCAGTTCTTC.

The table lists this clonotype with many counts. The chain combines TRBV5-4 with TRBJ2-4, with a tentative D call TRBD1 (5 bases). Germline V gene lookup returns CDR1 SGHNT and CDR2 YYREEE (reference sequence). V was clipped by 0 bases and J by 8 bases, with 15 bases between them. The CDR3 loop spans 15 amino acids. The CDR3 spells CASSLVPGIKDIQYF. The CDR3 DNA follows: TGTGCCAGCAGCTTGGTGCCAGGGATAAAAGACATTCAGTACTTC.

CDR3 residues: CASSSGQAGDNSPLHF. The CDR3 DNA follows: TGTGCCAGCAGTTCTGGACAGGCCGGGGATAATTCACCCCTCCACTTT. The rearrangement links TRBV6-5 to TRBJ1-6, with TRBD1 identical over 7 bases. The CDR3 is made up of 16 amino acids. The V and J ends lost 4 bases and 5 bases, in that order; junction bases with no gene match: 8. CDR1 is MNHEY, CDR2 SVGAGI, per germline.

This clonotype was seen more than once but under ten times. The chain recombines TRBV20-1 with TRBJ2-5; TRBD1 matches at 8 bases. J gave up 3 bases and V 0 bases, and 6 bases lay outside the gene matches. CDR3 length: 15 residues. Germline assignment: CDR1 DFQATT and CDR2 SNEGSKA (reference sequence). In nucleotides, the CDR3 is TGCAGTGCTAGAGAATTGTACAGGGGGGAAGAGACCCAGTACTTC. This sequence encodes CSARELYRGEETQYF.

This clonotype was picked up many times. The chain has TRBV7-2 and TRBJ1-2; D is perhaps TRBD1 (6 bases). V was trimmed by 1 base and J by 2 bases, leaving 8 bases between them. The CDR3 runs to 14 residues. CDR1 and CDR2 from the germline V gene are SGHTA and FQGNSA. The CDR3 DNA reads TGTGCCAGCAGCTTAGTTCAGGGGAACTATGGCTACACCTTC. It specifies CASSLVQGNYGYTF. Full variable domain (outside the CDR3, taken from reference TRBV7-2 and TRBJ1-2): GAGVSQSPSNKVTEKGKDVELRCDPISGHTALYWYRQSLGQGLEFLIYFQGNSAPDKSGLPSDRFSAERTGGSVSTLTIQRTQQEDSAVYLCASSLVQGNYGYTFGSGTRLTVV.

A few counts support this clonotype. J is TRBJ2-5 and V is TRBV29-1; possibly TRBD2 for D (6 bases). This CDR3 contains 14 residues. Germline V gives CDR1 SQVTM, CDR2 ANQGSEA. The V gene lost 6 bases and the J gene lost 5 bases, with 19 bases spanning the gap. CDR3 in DNA: TGCAGCGTCGCTTTTGGGGTGGCGGGGGAGACCCAGTACTTC. Its translation is CSVAFGVAGETQYF.

The chain couples TRBV7-9 to TRBJ2-7; 10 bases map to TRBD2. Germline-derived CDR1 and CDR2 are SEHNR and FQNEAQ (reference sequence). The CDR3 covers 16 residues. The ends lost 3 bases at V and 3 bases at J; junction bases unmatched: 8. Written as DNA, the CDR3 is TGTGCCAGCAGCTTTAAAGGTAGCGGGAGGCACTACGAGCAGTACTTC. It encodes CASSFKGSGRHYEQYF.

This clonotype was seen many times. The chain recombines TRBV11-2 with TRBJ2-3; 8 nucleotides line up with TRBD1. Losses at the gene ends were 5 bases for V and 2 bases for J; bases not matched to a gene: 6. There are 15 residues in the CDR3. Germline CDR1 and CDR2: SGHAT and FQNNGV. The CDR3 DNA reads as TGTGCCAGCAGCGCCGGACAGGGCAACACAGATACGCAGTATTTT. It yields the protein CASSAGQGNTDTQYF.

The table lists this clonotype with a few counts. V and J are TRBV4-1 and TRBJ2-5; 7 nucleotides agree with TRBD2. The CDR3 extends over 18 amino acids. Germline trimming cut 4 bases from V and 5 bases from J; bases unmatched to any gene: 19. From germline, CDR1 is MGHRA and CDR2 YSYEKL. The CDR3 loop reads CASSRGPSGGGIRETQYF. The CDR3 DNA sequence: TGCGCCAGCAGCCGAGGTCCATCGGGGGGAGGCATTCGGGAGACCCAGTACTTC.

The sample holds many counts of this clonotype. The chain employs TRBV29-1 and TRBJ2-1; D possibly corresponds to TRBD2 (6 bases). CDR1 is SQVTM and CDR2 is ANQGSEA in the germline V gene. The germline V and J ends were trimmed by 6 bases and 4 bases, with 16 bases remaining between them. The CDR3 is 14 residues long. CDR3 sequence reads: CSVEVTRVYNEQFF. CDR3 DNA sequence: TGCAGCGTAGAGGTGACTAGGGTGTACAATGAGCAGTTCTTC.

This clonotype has at least ten counts. CDR3 DNA: TGTGCCAGCAGTTACTCGCCTTGGGGGGCACCAGAGACCCAGTACTTC. Translated, it gives CASSYSPWGAPETQYF. V gene TRBV6-5 combines with J gene TRBJ2-5, with D perhaps TRBD1 or TRBD2 (6 bases each). The V end was cut by 0 bases, the J end by 4 bases, with 15 bases between. From germline, CDR1 is MNHEY and CDR2 SVGAGI. This CDR3 spans 16 amino acids.

The V and J genes are TRBV20-1 and TRBJ2-7, with D possibly being TRBD1 (5 bases). With 2 bases removed from V and 6 bases from J, the gap between germline ends came to 20 bases. The CDR3 runs to 15 residues. Germline V CDR1 and CDR2: DFQATT, SNEGSKA (reference sequence). For the CDR3, the DNA is TGCAGTGCTAGACGCCCTCTGGGGCTTCTCGGCGAGCAGTACTTC. This encodes CSARRPLGLLGEQYF.

This clonotype has just a few counts. The rearrangement uses TRBV29-1 and TRBJ2-1; a possible D gene is TRBD1 (6 bases). V was trimmed by 5 bases and J by 8 bases, leaving 16 bases between them. The CDR3 is 13 amino acids. The germline CDR1 and CDR2 sequences are SQVTM and ANQGSEA. The CDR3 protein is CSVLGQGLHEQFF. As DNA, the CDR3 is TGCAGCGTTTTGGGGCAGGGGCTACATGAGCAGTTCTTC.

The chain joins TRBV20-1 to TRBJ2-1; D ambiguous. The CDR3 totals 13 residues. Germline lookup yields CDR1 DFQATT and CDR2 SNEGSKA (reference sequence). Deletions cut 1 base from V and 7 bases from J, with 11 bases between. In DNA form, the CDR3 reads TGCAGTGCTAGAGGCAGCAGAGAAAATGAGCAGTTCTTC. The encoded protein is CSARGSRENEQFF.

This chain joins TRBV7-9 and TRBJ2-7; 9 positions agree with TRBD1. This CDR3 has 12 residues. The V and J ends lost 7 bases and 6 bases, in that order; junction bases with no gene match: 4. Germline V gene sequence: CDR1 SEHNR, CDR2 FQNEAQ (reference sequence). In DNA form, the CDR3 reads TGTGCCAGCACCAAGGACAGGGGCGAGCAGTACTTC. Its protein product is CASTKDRGEQYF.

There are many counts of this clonotype. The rearrangement links TRBV28 to TRBJ2-1, with 7 positions matching TRBD1. CDR1 is MDHEN, CDR2 SYDVKM, per germline. The CDR3 is 14 residues long. V lost 10 bases to trimming and J lost 2 bases; unmatched junction nucleotides: 8. The CDR3 here is CATYGTATYNEQFF. CDR3 nucleotides: TGTGCCACCTACGGGACAGCAACCTACAATGAGCAGTTCTTC.